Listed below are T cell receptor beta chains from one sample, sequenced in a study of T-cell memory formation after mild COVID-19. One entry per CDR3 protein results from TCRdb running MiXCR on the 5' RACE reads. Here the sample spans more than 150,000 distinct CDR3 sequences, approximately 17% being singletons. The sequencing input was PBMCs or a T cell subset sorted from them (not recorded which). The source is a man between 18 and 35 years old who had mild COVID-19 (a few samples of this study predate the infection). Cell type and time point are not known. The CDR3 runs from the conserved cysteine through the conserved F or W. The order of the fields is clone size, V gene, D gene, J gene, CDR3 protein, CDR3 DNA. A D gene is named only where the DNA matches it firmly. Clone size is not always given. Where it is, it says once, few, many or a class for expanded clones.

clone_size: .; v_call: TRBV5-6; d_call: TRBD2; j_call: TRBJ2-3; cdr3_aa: CASSPRGVSTDTQYF; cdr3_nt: TGTGCCAGCAGCCCACGGGGGGTCAGCACAGATACGCAGTATTTT
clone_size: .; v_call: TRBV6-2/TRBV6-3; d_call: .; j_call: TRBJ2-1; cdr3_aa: CASTALNSYNEQFF; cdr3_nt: TGTGCCAGCACGGCGCTGAACTCCTACAATGAGCAGTTCTTC
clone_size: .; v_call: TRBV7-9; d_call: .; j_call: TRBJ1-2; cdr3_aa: CASSLVGQYGYTF; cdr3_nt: TGTGCCAGCAGCTTAGTGGGGCAGTATGGCTACACCTTC
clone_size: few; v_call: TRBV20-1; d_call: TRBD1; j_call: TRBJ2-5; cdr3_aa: CSLKIFRGPGTQYF; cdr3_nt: TGCAGTCTAAAAATCTTCAGGGGGCCTGGGACCCAGTACTTC
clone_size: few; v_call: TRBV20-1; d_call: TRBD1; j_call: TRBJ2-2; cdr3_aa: CSARPFSGGGTGELFF; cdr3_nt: TGCAGTGCTAGGCCGTTCTCAGGGGGCGGCACCGGGGAGCTGTTTTTT
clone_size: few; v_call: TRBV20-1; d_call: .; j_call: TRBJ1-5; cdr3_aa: CSAIGEKDQPQHF; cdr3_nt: TGCAGTGCTATTGGGGAGAAGGATCAGCCCCAGCATTTT
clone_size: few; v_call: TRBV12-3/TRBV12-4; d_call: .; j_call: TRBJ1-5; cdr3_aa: CASSFADRLYQPQHF; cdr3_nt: TGTGCCAGCAGTTTCGCAGACAGGCTTTATCAGCCCCAGCATTTT
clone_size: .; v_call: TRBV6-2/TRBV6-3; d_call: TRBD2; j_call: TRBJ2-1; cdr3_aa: CASGRGQFF; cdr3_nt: TGTGCCAGCGGGAGGGGACAGTTCTTC
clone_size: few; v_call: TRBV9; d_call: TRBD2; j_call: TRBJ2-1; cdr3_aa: CASSVGGRSGGIHNEQFF; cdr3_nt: TGTGCCAGCAGCGTAGGAGGGCGAAGCGGGGGTATCCACAATGAGCAGTTCTTC
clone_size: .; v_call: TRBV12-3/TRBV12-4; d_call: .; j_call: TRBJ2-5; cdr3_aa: CASLKETETQYF; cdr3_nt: TGTGCCAGCCTGAAGGAGACAGAGACCCAGTACTTC
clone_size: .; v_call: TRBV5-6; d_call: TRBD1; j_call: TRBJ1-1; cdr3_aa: CASSWDRGMVMNTEAFF; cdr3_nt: TGTGCCAGCAGCTGGGACAGGGGGATGGTTATGAACACTGAAGCTTTCTTT
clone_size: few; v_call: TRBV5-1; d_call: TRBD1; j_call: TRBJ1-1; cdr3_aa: CASSLGGNRGNEAFF; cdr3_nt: TGCGCCAGCAGCTTGGGTGGAAACAGGGGTAACGAAGCTTTCTTT
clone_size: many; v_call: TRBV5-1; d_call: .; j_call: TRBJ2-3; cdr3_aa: CASSLVPGGTDTQYF; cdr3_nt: TGTGCCAGCTCACTTGTCCCAGGGGGCACAGATACGCAGTATTTT
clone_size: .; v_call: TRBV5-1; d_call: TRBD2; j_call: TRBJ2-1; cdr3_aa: CASRTSGGQTYNEQFF; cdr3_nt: TGCGCCAGCAGGACTAGCGGGGGGCAGACCTACAATGAGCAGTTCTTC
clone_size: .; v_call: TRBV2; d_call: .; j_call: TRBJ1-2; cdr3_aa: CASSAYGVGYGYTF; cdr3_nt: TGTGCCAGCAGTGCGTACGGGGTTGGCTATGGCTACACCTTC
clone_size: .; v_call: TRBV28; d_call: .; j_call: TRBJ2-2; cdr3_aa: CASTPRLGLSLGTGELFF; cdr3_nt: TGTGCCAGCACCCCTAGGCTGGGTCTCTCACTCGGCACCGGGGAGCTGTTTTTT
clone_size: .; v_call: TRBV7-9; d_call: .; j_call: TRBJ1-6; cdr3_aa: CASSPASSGGDSPLHF; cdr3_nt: TGTGCCAGCAGCCCCGCTTCGTCGGGGGGAGATTCACCCCTCCACTTT
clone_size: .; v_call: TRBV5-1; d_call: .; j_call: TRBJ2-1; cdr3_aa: CASSRVGGRYNEQFF; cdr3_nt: TGCGCCAGCAGCCGGGTCGGGGGTCGGTACAATGAGCAGTTCTTC
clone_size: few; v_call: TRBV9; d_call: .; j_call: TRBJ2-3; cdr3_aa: CASSVASTDTQYF; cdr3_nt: TGTGCCAGCAGCGTAGCAAGCACAGATACGCAGTATTTT
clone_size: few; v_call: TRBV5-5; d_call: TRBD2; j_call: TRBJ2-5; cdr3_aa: CASSLLLAGGRETQYF; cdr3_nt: TGTGCCAGCAGCTTGCTGCTAGCGGGGGGGCGAGAGACCCAGTACTTC
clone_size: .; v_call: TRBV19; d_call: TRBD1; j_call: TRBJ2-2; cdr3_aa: CASSIDPDREKAGELFF; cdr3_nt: TGTGCCAGTAGTATAGACCCGGACAGGGAAAAGGCCGGGGAGCTGTTTTTT
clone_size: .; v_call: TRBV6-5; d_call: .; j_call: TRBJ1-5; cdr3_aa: CASSFPNQPQHF; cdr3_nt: TGTGCCAGCAGTTTTCCGAATCAGCCCCAGCATTTT
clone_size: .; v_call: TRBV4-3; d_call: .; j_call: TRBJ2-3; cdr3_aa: CASSQDLGSDTQYF; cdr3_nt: TGCGCCAGCAGCCAAGATCTTGGGTCAGATACGCAGTATTTT
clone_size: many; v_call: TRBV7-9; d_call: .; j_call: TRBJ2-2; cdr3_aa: CASSLRPGGDTGELFF; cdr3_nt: TGTGCCAGCAGCTTACGTCCGGGGGGCGACACCGGGGAGCTGTTTTTT
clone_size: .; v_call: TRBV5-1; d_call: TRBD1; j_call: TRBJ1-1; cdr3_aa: CASSVQGGDTEAFF; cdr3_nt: TGCGCCAGCAGCGTACAGGGGGGTGACACTGAAGCTTTCTTT
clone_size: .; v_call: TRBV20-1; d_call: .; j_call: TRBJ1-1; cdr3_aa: CSARDKVSAFF; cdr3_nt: TGCAGTGCTAGAGATAAGGTATCGGCTTTCTTT
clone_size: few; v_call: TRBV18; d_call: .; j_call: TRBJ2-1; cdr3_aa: CASSPPVTYNEQFF; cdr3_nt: TGTGCCAGCTCACCACCTGTCACCTACAATGAGCAGTTCTTC
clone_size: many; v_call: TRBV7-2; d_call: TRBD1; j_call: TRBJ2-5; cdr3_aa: CASSRRTGEETQYF; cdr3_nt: TGTGCCAGCAGCCGTCGGACAGGGGAAGAGACCCAGTACTTC
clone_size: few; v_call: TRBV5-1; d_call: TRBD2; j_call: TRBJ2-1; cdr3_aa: CASSFLAGANNEQFF; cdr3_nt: TGCGCCAGCAGCTTCCTAGCGGGGGCAAACAATGAGCAGTTCTTC
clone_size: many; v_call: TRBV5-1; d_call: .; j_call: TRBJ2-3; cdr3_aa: CASSLGEGTDTQYF; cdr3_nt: TGCGCCAGCAGCTTGGGGGAGGGCACAGATACGCAGTATTTT